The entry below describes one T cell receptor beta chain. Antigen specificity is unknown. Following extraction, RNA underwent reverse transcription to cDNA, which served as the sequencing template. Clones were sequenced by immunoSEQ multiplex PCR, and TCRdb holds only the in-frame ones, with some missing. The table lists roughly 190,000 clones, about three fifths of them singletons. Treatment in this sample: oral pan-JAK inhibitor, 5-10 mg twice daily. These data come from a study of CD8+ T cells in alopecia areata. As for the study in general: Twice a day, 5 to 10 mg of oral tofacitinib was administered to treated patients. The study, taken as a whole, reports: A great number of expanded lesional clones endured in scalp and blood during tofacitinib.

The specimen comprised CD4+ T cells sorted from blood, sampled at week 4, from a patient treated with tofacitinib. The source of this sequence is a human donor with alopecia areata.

In DNA, the CDR3 is TGCAGCGTTGAGGGGGCCCCCTACAATGAGCAGTTCTTC. This sequence encodes CSVEGAPYNEQFF. The chain carries TRBV29-1 and TRBJ2-1; weak D call: TRBD1 (6 bases). CDR3 length equals 13 residues. CDR1 is SQVTM, CDR2 ANQGSEA, per germline. The V end was cut by 3 bases, the J end by 2 bases, with 8 bases between.